This T cell receptor beta chain was documented in a study of blood T cell repertoires in COVID-19. Overall study: Whether acute or convalescent, the COVID-19 samples came from the United States, Italy and Spain. T cells, B-cell-depleted T cells, or PBMCs supplied cDNA or gDNA.

This clone was seen a few times. The V and J ends lost 8 bases and 2 bases respectively, with 12 bases between them. The germline V gene has CDR1 MDHEN and CDR2 SYDVKM. The CDR3 totals 13 residues. Authors' processing steps: Nucleated cell number was recorded as an estimate derived from reference gene primer amplification. Clones were read by immunoSEQ multiplex PCR, and TCRdb kept only the in-frame ones, dropping some. V and J calls plus clone size are reproduced from that table; the DNA served to infer D and trimming. Counted here are tens of thousands of clones, approximately 81% occurring once; the ten biggest clones make up about 20%.

This chain joins TRBV28 and TRBJ2-5; the D gene is possibly TRBD1 (6 bases). The sequence was obtained from a woman aged 55-69 years with acute or convalescent COVID-19. The sequenced sample consisted of peripheral blood. The CDR3 loop is CASSRGGQETQYF. The CDR3 nucleotides are TGTGCCAGCTCAAGAGGGGGTCAAGAGACCCAGTACTTC.